The sequence of this T cell receptor beta chain was determined in a study of CD8+ T cells in alopecia areata. The authors extracted RNA and reverse transcribed it into cDNA as the sequencing template. This table comes from immunoSEQ multiplex PCR, and its TCRdb copy is limited to in-frame clones, with some not included. The sample lists 95,000 to 120,000 clones; 50% to 70% were seen once. This clone has more than one count but fewer than ten. Sequencing was done on a sample of NKG2D-low CD8+ T cells sorted from blood. The clonotype was recovered from a human donor with alopecia areata.

Here the CDR3 reads CSVQAGGPETQYF. DNA for the CDR3: TGCAGCGTTCAGGCGGGAGGGCCCGAGACCCAGTACTTC. The chain links TRBV29-1 to TRBJ2-5; TRBD2 aligns across 9 bases. This CDR3 has 13 residues. J lost 5 bases, V lost 5 bases, and 6 bases had no gene match. Germline V lookup: CDR1 SQVTM, CDR2 ANQGSEA.